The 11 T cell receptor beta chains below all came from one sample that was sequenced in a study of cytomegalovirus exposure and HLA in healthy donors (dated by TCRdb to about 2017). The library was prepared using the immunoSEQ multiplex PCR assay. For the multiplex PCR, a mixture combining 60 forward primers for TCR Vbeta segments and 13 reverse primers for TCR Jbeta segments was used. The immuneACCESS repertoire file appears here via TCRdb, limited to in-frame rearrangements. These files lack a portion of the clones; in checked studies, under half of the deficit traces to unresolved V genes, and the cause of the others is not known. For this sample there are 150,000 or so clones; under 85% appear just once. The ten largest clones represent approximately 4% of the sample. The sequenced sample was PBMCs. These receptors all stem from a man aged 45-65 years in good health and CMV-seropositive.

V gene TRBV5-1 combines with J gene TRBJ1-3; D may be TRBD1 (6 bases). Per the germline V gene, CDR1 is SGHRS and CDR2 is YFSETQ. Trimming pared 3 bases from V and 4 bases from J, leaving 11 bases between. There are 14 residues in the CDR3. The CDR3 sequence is CASSYDGTGNTIYF. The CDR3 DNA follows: TGCGCCAGCAGCTATGACGGGACAGGAAACACCATATATTTT.

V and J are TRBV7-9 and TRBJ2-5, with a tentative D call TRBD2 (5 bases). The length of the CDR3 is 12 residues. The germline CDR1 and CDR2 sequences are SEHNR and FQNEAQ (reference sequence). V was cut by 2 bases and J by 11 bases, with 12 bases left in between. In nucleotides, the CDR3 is TGTGCCAGCAGCTTACAAGGCTGGGAGCAGTACTTC. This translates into CASSLQGWEQYF.

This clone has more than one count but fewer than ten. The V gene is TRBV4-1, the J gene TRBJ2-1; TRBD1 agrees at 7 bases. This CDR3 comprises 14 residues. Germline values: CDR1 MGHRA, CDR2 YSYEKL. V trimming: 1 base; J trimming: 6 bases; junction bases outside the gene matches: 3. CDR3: CASSQVTGRNEQFF. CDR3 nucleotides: TGCGCCAGCAGCCAAGTGACAGGGCGCAATGAGCAGTTCTTC.

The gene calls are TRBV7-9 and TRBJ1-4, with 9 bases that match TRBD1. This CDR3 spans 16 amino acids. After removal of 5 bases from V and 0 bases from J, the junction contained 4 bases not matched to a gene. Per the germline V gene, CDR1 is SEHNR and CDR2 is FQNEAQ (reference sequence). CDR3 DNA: TGTGCCAGCAGCCCACGGGACAGGGCAACTAATGAAAAACTGTTTTTT. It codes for CASSPRDRATNEKLFF.

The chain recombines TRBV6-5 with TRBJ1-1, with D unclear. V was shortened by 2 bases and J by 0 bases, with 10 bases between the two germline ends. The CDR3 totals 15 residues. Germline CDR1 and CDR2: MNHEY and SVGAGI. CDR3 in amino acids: CASSYEGSMNTEAFF. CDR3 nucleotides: TGTGCCAGCAGTTACGAGGGCAGTATGAACACTGAAGCTTTCTTT.

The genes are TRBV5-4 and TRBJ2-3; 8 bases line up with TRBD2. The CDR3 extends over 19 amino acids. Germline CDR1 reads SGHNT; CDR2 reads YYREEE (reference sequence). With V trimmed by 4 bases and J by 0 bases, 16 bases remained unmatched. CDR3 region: CASSPGGVNLISSTDTQYF. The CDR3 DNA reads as TGTGCCAGCAGCCCCGGGGGGGTTAACCTTATTTCTAGCACAGATACGCAGTATTTT.

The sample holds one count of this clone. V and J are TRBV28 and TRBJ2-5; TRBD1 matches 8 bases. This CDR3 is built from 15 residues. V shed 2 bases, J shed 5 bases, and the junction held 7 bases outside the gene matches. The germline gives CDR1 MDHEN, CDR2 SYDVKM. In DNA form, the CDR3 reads TGTGCCAGCAGTTTAACGACAGGGGATCGGGAGACCCAGTACTTC. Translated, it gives CASSLTTGDRETQYF.

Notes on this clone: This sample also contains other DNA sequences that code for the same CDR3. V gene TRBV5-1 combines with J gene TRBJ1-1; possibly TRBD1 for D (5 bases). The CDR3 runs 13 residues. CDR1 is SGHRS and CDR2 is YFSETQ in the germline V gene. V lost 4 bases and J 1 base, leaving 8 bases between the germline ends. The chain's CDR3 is CASSRGSNTEAFF. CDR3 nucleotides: TGCGCCAGCAGCCGGGGGTCGAACACTGAAGCTTTCTTT.

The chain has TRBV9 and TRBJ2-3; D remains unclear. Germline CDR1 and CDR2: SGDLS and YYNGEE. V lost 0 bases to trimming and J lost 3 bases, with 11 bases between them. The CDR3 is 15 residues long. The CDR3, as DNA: TGTGCCAGCAGCGTAGGGCCAAATCCTACAGATACGCAGTATTTT. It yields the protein CASSVGPNPTDTQYF.

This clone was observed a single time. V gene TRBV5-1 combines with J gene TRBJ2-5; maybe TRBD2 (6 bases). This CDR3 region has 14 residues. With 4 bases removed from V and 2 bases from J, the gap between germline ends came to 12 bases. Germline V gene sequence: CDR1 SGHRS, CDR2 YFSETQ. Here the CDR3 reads CASSQGGGQETQYF. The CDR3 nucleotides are TGCGCCAGCAGCCAGGGAGGAGGGCAAGAGACCCAGTACTTC.

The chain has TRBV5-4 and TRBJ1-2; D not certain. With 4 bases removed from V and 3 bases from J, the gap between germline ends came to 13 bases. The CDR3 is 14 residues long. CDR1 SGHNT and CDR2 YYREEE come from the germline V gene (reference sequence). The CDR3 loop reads CASSTSGRYYGYTF. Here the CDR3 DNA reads TGTGCCAGCAGCACATCGGGGAGGTACTATGGCTACACCTTC.